These 24 T cell receptor beta chains were sequenced from one sample in a study of shared clonotypes between healthy human individuals. Using immunoSEQ multiplex PCR, the repertoire was profiled, and TCRdb retains in-frame clones only, with some absent. The sample has about 980,000 clones, 60% to 85% seen once. Sample: memory CD4+ T cells sorted from blood. Subset here: CD45RA-negative fraction. All receptors come from a young man in good health.

The rearrangement uses TRBV10-3 and TRBJ2-2; D may match TRBD1 or TRBD2 (5 bases each). V was pared by 4 bases and J by 0 bases, with 9 bases between. This CDR3 contains 15 residues. Germline V CDR1 and CDR2: ENHRY, SYGVKD. The CDR3 DNA is TGTGCCATCAGTGTGGGGACGGCGAACACCGGGGAGCTGTTTTTT. Its translation: CAISVGTANTGELFF.

The chain is built from TRBV5-4 and TRBJ2-1; 13 bases fit TRBD2. The germline gives CDR1 SGHNT, CDR2 YYREEE (reference sequence). The CDR3 totals 18 residues. The J segment lost 2 bases and the V segment lost 4 bases, leaving 9 bases of the junction unmatched. For the CDR3, the DNA is TGTGCCAGCAGCCCCAAAGACGGACTAGCGGGGGCCTACAATGAGCAGTTCTTC. Protein product: CASSPKDGLAGAYNEQFF.

This chain joins TRBV7-9 and TRBJ2-5; no definite D call. V was trimmed by 2 bases and J by 3 bases, leaving 13 bases between them. This CDR3 contains 15 residues. Germline V gene data show CDR1 as SEHNR and CDR2 as FQNEAQ (reference sequence). The CDR3 region has the DNA TGTGCCAGCAGCTTACGGGCAAACAAAGAAGAGACCCAGTACTTC. Protein: CASSLRANKEETQYF. The entire variable domain, with the rest obtained from reference TRBV7-9 and TRBJ2-5, is as follows: DTGVSQNPRHKITKRGQNVTFRCDPISEHNRLYWYRQTLGQGPEFLTYFQNEAQLEKSRLLSDRFSAERPKGSFSTLEIQRTEQGDSAMYLCASSLRANKEETQYFGPGTRLLVL.

The chain links TRBV7-6 to TRBJ2-7; D is uncertain. Trimming cost V 5 bases and J 4 bases, with 21 bases left between them. Germline values: CDR1 SGHVS, CDR2 FNYEAQ. The CDR3 spans 16 residues. CDR3 in amino acids: CASSHRLGPGLYEQYF. DNA of the CDR3: TGTGCCAGCAGCCATCGGCTGGGCCCCGGGTTGTACGAGCAGTACTTC.

The gene calls are TRBV11-3 and TRBJ2-2; TRBD2 agrees at 11 bases. Germline V gives CDR1 SGHNT, CDR2 YENEEA. The CDR3 loop spans 16 amino acids. V was pared by 5 bases and J by 1 base, with 3 bases of the junction left unmatched. The CDR3 DNA follows: TGTGCCAGCAGCCCAGGGACTAGCGGGAACACCGGGGAGCTGTTTTTT. The encoded protein is CASSPGTSGNTGELFF.

V usage is TRBV7-2 and J usage is TRBJ2-1, with 14 bases fitting TRBD2. V was clipped by 0 bases and J by 6 bases; unmatched bases: 4. The CDR3 sequence is 17 residues long. Germline CDR1 is SGHTA and CDR2 is FQGNSA. For the CDR3, the DNA is TGTGCCAGCAGCTTAGCAGGACTAGCGGGGGGAACCAATGAGCAGTTCTTC. Its protein is CASSLAGLAGGTNEQFF.

This clone was found many times. This rearrangement joins TRBV7-9 to TRBJ1-1; D gene unclear. V lost 5 bases and J 1 base, leaving 8 bases between the germline ends. This CDR3 has 13 amino acids. CDR1 is SEHNR, CDR2 FQNEAQ, per germline (reference sequence). In nucleotides, the CDR3 is TGTGCCAGCAGCCAGAACTCGAACACTGAAGCTTTCTTT. Translating it yields CASSQNSNTEAFF.

The rearrangement links TRBV4-1 to TRBJ2-4, with TRBD2 as a possible D gene (5 bases). Trimming removed 0 bases from V and 1 base from J, with 10 bases in between. CDR1 is MGHRA and CDR2 is YSYEKL in the germline V gene. The CDR3 sequence is 16 residues long. The CDR3 protein is CASSQDGDMAKNIQYF. As DNA, the CDR3 is TGCGCCAGCAGCCAAGACGGGGATATGGCCAAAAACATTCAGTACTTC.

The J gene is TRBJ2-1, the V gene TRBV7-9; TRBD2 matches 10 bases. The CDR3 length is 15 residues. CDR1 SEHNR and CDR2 FQNEAQ come from the germline V gene (reference sequence). V dropped 6 bases and J dropped 5; count of bases not matched to a gene: 7. CDR3: CASRDVAGGNNEQFF. DNA of the CDR3: TGTGCCAGCAGGGACGTAGCGGGAGGTAACAATGAGCAGTTCTTC.

In the case of this clone: The likely explanation is a read error, given a far larger clone one base away. The same CDR3 also results from other DNA sequences found in this sample. V gene TRBV7-2 combines with J gene TRBJ1-1; TRBD1 matches at 8 bases. The CDR3 covers 14 residues. The V and J ends lost 2 bases and 1 base, in that order; junction bases with no gene match: 0. The germline CDR1 and CDR2 sequences are SGHTA and FQGNSA. The CDR3 sequence: CASSLQGANTEAFF. The CDR3 DNA reads TGTGCCAGCAGCTTACAGGGGGCGAACACTGAAGCTTTCTTT.

This chain joins TRBV5-1 and TRBJ2-7, with TRBD2 matching 10 bases. This CDR3 contains 12 residues. The V gene's germline CDR1 is SGHRS and CDR2 YFSETQ. V was pared by 2 bases and J by 13 bases, with 6 bases of the junction left unmatched. The CDR3 DNA follows: TGCGCCAGCAGCTTTGACGGGACTAGCGTCTACTTC. This sequence encodes CASSFDGTSVYF.

The V call is TRBV7-9, the J call TRBJ1-6, with D unclear. V was clipped by 5 bases and J by 8 bases, with 13 bases between them. Germline CDR1 and CDR2: SEHNR and FQNEAQ (reference sequence). This CDR3 contains 14 residues. The CDR3 nucleotides read TGTGCCAGCAGCCGGGCGGGAGGGTATTCACCCCTCCACTTT. Residues: CASSRAGGYSPLHF. Full variable domain (missing parts from reference TRBV7-9 and TRBJ1-6): DTGVSQNPRHKITKRGQNVTFRCDPISEHNRLYWYRQTLGQGPEFLTYFQNEAQLEKSRLLSDRFSAERPKGSFSTLEIQRTEQGDSAMYLCASSRAGGYSPLHFGNGTRLTVT.

The chain joins TRBV2 to TRBJ2-7; 9 positions match TRBD2. Germline assignment: CDR1 SNHLY and CDR2 FYNNEI. The CDR3 has 16 residues. With V trimmed by 3 bases and J by 1 base, 7 bases remained unmatched. The CDR3 region is CASSDAWLAGSYEQYF. Written as DNA, the CDR3 is TGTGCCAGCAGTGACGCCTGGCTAGCGGGGTCCTACGAGCAGTACTTC.

This clone was recorded a few times. Other DNA sequences of this sample code for an identical CDR3. This sequence joins TRBV19 and TRBJ1-5; TRBD1 is a possible D gene (6 bases). This CDR3 contains 14 residues. The V end was cut by 3 bases, the J end by 5 bases, with 11 bases between. CDR1 is LNHDA, CDR2 SQIVND, per germline (reference sequence). CDR3 loop: CASSIGGWDQPQHF. Here the CDR3 DNA reads TGTGCCAGTAGTATTGGGGGCTGGGATCAGCCCCAGCATTTT.

Regarding this clone: One end of the junction does not line up with germline, which may come from a read error. This rearrangement joins TRBV10-2 to TRBJ1-1, with 8 positions matching TRBD1. The germline V gene has CDR1 WSHSY and CDR2 SAAADI. The CDR3 length is 13 residues. The CDR3 loop reads CASRETGGPEAFF. In nucleotides, the CDR3 is TGCGCCAGCCGTGAAACAGGGGGGCCTGAAGCTTTCTTT.

The rearrangement links TRBV6-1 to TRBJ1-6, with 10 bases lining up with TRBD1. The CDR3 sequence is 15 residues long. Germline values: CDR1 MNHNS, CDR2 SASEGT. V lost 3 bases, J lost 10 bases, and 6 bases stayed unmatched. CDR3 protein: CASSERQGAGSPLHF. CDR3 DNA sequence: TGTGCCAGCAGTGAGAGACAGGGGGCGGGATCACCCCTCCACTTT.

This clone showed up just once. The rearrangement uses TRBV10-3 and TRBJ1-5; 7 positions match TRBD1. Germline CDR1 is ENHRY and CDR2 is SYGVKD. Germline trimming cut 2 bases from V and 1 base from J; bases unmatched to any gene: 2. This CDR3 comprises 15 residues. The CDR3 loop is CAISEGDRSNQPQHF. CDR3 coding DNA: TGTGCCATCAGTGAGGGGGACAGAAGCAATCAGCCCCAGCATTTT.

Notes on this clone: This is likely an artifact of a read error, given a far larger clone one base away. Within the sample, other DNA sequences also encode this same CDR3. This chain uses TRBV6-6 with TRBJ2-7; D call uncertain. The V gene lost 5 bases and the J gene lost 2 bases, with 4 bases spanning the gap. The CDR3 is made up of 11 amino acids. In germline, CDR1 is MNHNY, CDR2 SVGAGI (reference sequence). CDR3: CASSLTYEQYF. CDR3 in DNA: TGTGCCAGCAGTCTCACCTACGAGCAGTACTTC.

The chain employs TRBV30 and TRBJ2-7; D possibly matches TRBD1 or TRBD2 (5 bases each). The V end was cut by 5 bases, the J end by 5 bases, with 16 bases between. CDR1 is GTSNPN and CDR2 is SVGIG in the germline V gene (reference sequence). The CDR3 contains 13 residues. The CDR3 spells CAWDLLTGHEQYF. The DNA for the CDR3 is TGTGCCTGGGACCTTCTAACGGGGCACGAGCAGTACTTC.

The V and J genes are TRBV5-1 and TRBJ2-3; no clear D. The CDR3 loop spans 15 amino acids. V lost 2 bases and J lost 2, with 12 bases in between. The germline CDR1 and CDR2 sequences are SGHRS and YFSETQ. CDR3 sequence (DNA): TGCGCCAGCAGCTTCTCTGGGCTAGACACAGATACGCAGTATTTT. This gives the protein CASSFSGLDTDTQYF. Variable domain in full (rest from reference TRBV5-1 and TRBJ2-3): KAGVTQTPRYLIKTRGQQVTLSCSPISGHRSVSWYQQTPGQGLQFLFEYFSETQRNKGNFPGRFSGRQFSNSRSEMNVSTLELGDSALYLCASSFSGLDTDTQYFGPGTRLTVL.

In regard to this clone: At one boundary the junction diverges from the germline segment, which might be a read error. The J gene is TRBJ2-7, the V gene TRBV2; no definite D call. This CDR3 has 12 residues. CDR1 SNHLY and CDR2 FYNNEI come from the germline V gene. As DNA, the CDR3 is TGTGCCAGCAGCGAAGCGAGCTACGAGCAGTACTTC. Amino acids: CASSEASYEQYF.

A few counts support this clone. The gene calls are TRBV14 and TRBJ1-3; a weak D match, TRBD1 (5 bases). The V and J ends lost 5 bases and 4 bases respectively, with 18 bases between them. Germline V gene data show CDR1 as SGHDN and CDR2 as FVKESK. The CDR3 has 16 residues. CDR3 in amino acids: CASSFGPAGRGNTIYF. In DNA, the CDR3 is TGTGCCAGCAGCTTTGGACCGGCAGGGAGAGGAAACACCATATATTTT.

This clone was counted between two and nine times. V is TRBV28 and J is TRBJ1-2; 8 bases are a match to TRBD1. This CDR3 region has 14 residues. V shed 7 bases, J shed 7 bases, and the junction held 11 bases outside the gene matches. Germline values: CDR1 MDHEN, CDR2 SYDVKM. The DNA for the CDR3 is TGTGCCAGCATTCCTTCAGGGGGCGCAGGTGGCTACACCTTC. Translating it yields CASIPSGGAGGYTF.

The V gene is TRBV14, the J gene TRBJ2-5; 10 bases map to TRBD2. Germline CDR1 reads SGHDN; CDR2 reads FVKESK. The CDR3 totals 14 residues. V shed 2 bases, J shed 4 bases, and the junction held 1 base outside the gene matches. CDR3 sequence reads: CASSQRLAGETQYF. The CDR3 nucleotides read TGTGCCAGCAGCCAACGACTAGCGGGAGAGACCCAGTACTTC.